The next 19 T cell receptor beta chains were all read from a single sample in a study of shared clonotypes between healthy human individuals. Assay used: immunoSEQ multiplex PCR; TCRdb lists only in-frame clones, some missing. The sample has around 510,000 clones; roughly 95% are singletons. Sequencing was done on a sample of naive CD4+ T cells sorted from blood. Subset: CD45RA+ positively selected. The source is a woman aged 25 to 39 in good health.

This chain joins TRBV4-2 and TRBJ1-2; D ambiguous. Per germline, CDR1 LGHNA and CDR2 YNFKEQ. The length of the CDR3 is 14 residues. V dropped 4 bases and J dropped 1 base, with 10 bases sitting between them. This CDR3 is CASSPRGDNYGYTF. CDR3 nucleotide sequence: TGTGCCAGCAGCCCCCGGGGAGATAACTATGGCTACACCTTC.

The rearrangement joins TRBV27 to TRBJ1-2; 8 bases are a match to TRBD1. Germline trimming cut 2 bases from V and 7 bases from J; bases unmatched to any gene: 9. Germline V lookup: CDR1 MNHEY, CDR2 SMNVEV (reference sequence). The CDR3 sequence is 15 residues long. This chain's CDR3 is CASSLQGAESAGYTF. CDR3 in DNA: TGTGCCAGCAGTTTACAGGGGGCCGAGTCGGCTGGCTACACCTTC.

This chain uses TRBV28 with TRBJ1-3; D ambiguous. The germline V gene has CDR1 MDHEN and CDR2 SYDVKM. The ends were cut back, 3 bases at V and 2 bases at J, with 8 bases in the middle. There are 14 residues in the CDR3. CDR3 in DNA: TGTGCCAGCAGTTTTCGGAGGCCTGGAAACACCATATATTTT. It codes for CASSFRRPGNTIYF. The whole variable domain, filled in from reference TRBV28 and TRBJ1-3, reads DVKVTQSSRYLVKRTGEKVFLECVQDMDHENMFWYRQDPGLGLRLIYFSYDVKMKEKGDIPEGYSVSREKKERFSLILESASTNQTSMYLCASSFRRPGNTIYFGEGSWLTVV.

The count of this clone is one. The rearrangement links TRBV29-1 to TRBJ2-2, with 7 bases identical to TRBD1. This CDR3 is built from 14 residues. V shed 7 bases and J 4 bases; nucleotides not matched to a gene: 9. The germline V gene encodes CDR1 SQVTM and CDR2 ANQGSEA. CDR3 protein: CSALMTGITGELFF. The CDR3 nucleotides read TGCAGCGCCCTAATGACAGGGATCACCGGGGAGCTGTTTTTT.

The chain is built from TRBV6-6 and TRBJ1-1, with 8 bases identical to TRBD1. Germline V lookup: CDR1 MNHNY, CDR2 SVGAGI (reference sequence). The CDR3 is 15 amino acids. V shed 3 bases, J shed 1 base, and the junction held 4 bases outside the gene matches. CDR3 protein: CASSYTGQANTEAFF. The CDR3 DNA follows: TGTGCCAGCAGTTATACGGGACAGGCGAACACTGAAGCTTTCTTT.

This sequence joins TRBV5-6 and TRBJ2-7; 10 nucleotides match TRBD1. Germline loops: CDR1 SGHDT, CDR2 YYEEEE. V trimming: 7 bases; J trimming: 3 bases; junction bases outside the gene matches: 13. The CDR3 loop spans 16 amino acids. This CDR3 reads CASETPGQGRDYEQYF. Here the CDR3 DNA reads TGTGCCAGCGAAACCCCGGGACAGGGGAGGGACTACGAGCAGTACTTC.

The rearrangement uses TRBV11-2 and TRBJ1-1; D remains ambiguous. The germline V gene has CDR1 SGHAT and CDR2 FQNNGV. The V and J ends lost 0 bases and 1 base respectively, with 12 bases between them. The CDR3 totals 16 residues. CDR3 sequence (DNA): TGTGCCAGCAGCTTAGACCGGACGGGGTGGAACACTGAAGCTTTCTTT. It specifies CASSLDRTGWNTEAFF.

The chain has TRBV28 and TRBJ2-5, with 7 bases matching TRBD1. The CDR3 is 16 residues long. V shed 3 bases and J 4 bases; nucleotides not matched to a gene: 11. In germline, CDR1 is MDHEN, CDR2 SYDVKM. CDR3 DNA sequence: TGTGCCAGCAGTTTGAGCGGCAGGGGGTTTCGAGAGACCCAGTACTTC. Residues: CASSLSGRGFRETQYF.

The genes are TRBV5-1 and TRBJ1-1; D unresolved. Germline assignment: CDR1 SGHRS and CDR2 YFSETQ. The length of the CDR3 is 13 residues. Trimming left V 2 bases short and J 1 base short, with 6 bases between. The DNA of the CDR3 is TGCGCCAGCAGCTTTTATAGGAACACTGAAGCTTTCTTT. Residues: CASSFYRNTEAFF.

The genes are TRBV11-2 and TRBJ2-1, with 8 bases identical to TRBD2. Germline V gene lookup returns CDR1 SGHAT and CDR2 FQNNGV. Unmatched junction bases numbered 6, after V lost 0 bases and J lost 5 bases. This CDR3 is built from 16 residues. The CDR3: CASSLDPLAGNNEQFF. In DNA form, the CDR3 reads TGTGCCAGCAGCTTAGATCCCCTAGCGGGTAACAATGAGCAGTTCTTC.

The chain joins TRBV30 to TRBJ2-5; D remains unclear. CDR1 GTSNPN and CDR2 SVGIG come from the germline V gene (reference sequence). V lost 0 bases and J 1 base, leaving 6 bases between the germline ends. The CDR3 sequence is 13 residues long. In DNA, the CDR3 is TGTGCCTGGAGTGTACGGGTCCAAGAGACCCAGTACTTC. Translating gives CAWSVRVQETQYF.

V and J are TRBV5-1 and TRBJ2-3, with D uncertain. Germline CDR1 is SGHRS and CDR2 is YFSETQ. With 0 bases removed from V and 2 bases from J, the gap between germline ends came to 7 bases. This CDR3 has 14 amino acids. CDR3: CASSLAQHTDTQYF. The CDR3 coding sequence is TGCGCCAGCAGCTTGGCGCAGCACACAGATACGCAGTATTTT.

The sample holds one count of this clone. The rearrangement links TRBV7-2 to TRBJ2-7; 9 bases match TRBD2. Germline lookup yields CDR1 SGHTA and CDR2 FQGNSA. The ends lost 5 bases at V and 7 bases at J; junction bases unmatched: 9. This CDR3 region has 14 residues. CDR3 sequence (DNA): TGTGCCAGCAGCCGCCCTAGCGGGATGGGAGAGCAGTACTTC. This encodes CASSRPSGMGEQYF.

The V gene is TRBV7-2, the J gene TRBJ1-3; D not certain. The germline CDR1 and CDR2 sequences are SGHTA and FQGNSA. Trimming pared 0 bases from V and 5 bases from J, leaving 8 bases between. The CDR3 consists of 14 residues. CDR3 in amino acids: CASSLASGRNTIYF. CDR3 in DNA: TGTGCCAGCAGCTTAGCTTCAGGTAGAAACACCATATATTTT.

A single count supports this clone. V and J are TRBV11-2 and TRBJ2-5; 9 bases map to TRBD2. V was pared by 4 bases and J by 1 base, with 7 bases of the junction left unmatched. CDR1 SGHAT and CDR2 FQNNGV come from the germline V gene. This CDR3 is 16 amino acids long. In DNA, the CDR3 is TGTGCCAGCAGCTACCACGTGACTAGCGGCCAAGAGACCCAGTACTTC. Protein: CASSYHVTSGQETQYF.

The chain combines TRBV2 with TRBJ2-5; tentative D call: TRBD2 (6 bases). Germline CDR1 reads SNHLY; CDR2 reads FYNNEI. The CDR3 sequence is 15 residues long. Trimming stripped 4 bases from V and 0 bases from J, with 12 bases between. This CDR3 reads CASSGQGLYQETQYF. Here the CDR3 DNA reads TGTGCCAGCAGTGGGCAGGGACTTTACCAAGAGACCCAGTACTTC.

V gene TRBV7-9 combines with J gene TRBJ2-7; 13 bases map to TRBD2. V lost 5 bases to trimming and J lost 5 bases; unmatched junction nucleotides: 9. Germline-derived CDR1 and CDR2 are SEHNR and FQNEAQ (reference sequence). CDR3 length: 16 residues. The chain's CDR3 is CASSKTGTSGNHEQYF. Here the CDR3 DNA reads TGTGCCAGCAGCAAAACCGGGACTAGCGGGAACCACGAGCAGTACTTC.

The chain recombines TRBV5-1 with TRBJ2-1; TRBD1 agrees at 8 bases. The germline V gene encodes CDR1 SGHRS and CDR2 YFSETQ. The CDR3 loop spans 16 amino acids. V was clipped by 4 bases and J by 9 bases; unmatched bases: 15. CDR3 sequence (DNA): TGCGCCAGCAGCCTCTCGACAGGGGCGCTGGGAGGTGAGCAGTTCTTC. Translating it yields CASSLSTGALGGEQFF.

The V call is TRBV7-9, the J call TRBJ1-1; tentative D call: TRBD1 (6 bases). CDR1 and CDR2 (germline): SEHNR, FQNEAQ (reference sequence). Trimming cost V 3 bases and J 10 bases, with 15 bases left between them. This CDR3 contains 13 residues. The CDR3 sequence is CASSFGTPKGAFF. The CDR3 bases are TGTGCCAGCAGCTTCGGGACACCCAAAGGAGCTTTCTTT.